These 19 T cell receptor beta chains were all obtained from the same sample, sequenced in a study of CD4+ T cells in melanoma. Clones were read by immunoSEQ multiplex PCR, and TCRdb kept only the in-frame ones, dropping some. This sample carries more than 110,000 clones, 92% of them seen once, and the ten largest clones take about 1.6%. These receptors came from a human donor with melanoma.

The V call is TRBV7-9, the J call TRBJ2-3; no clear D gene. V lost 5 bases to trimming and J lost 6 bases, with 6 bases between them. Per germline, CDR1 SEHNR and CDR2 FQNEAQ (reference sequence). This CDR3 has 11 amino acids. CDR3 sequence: CASSLMDTQYF. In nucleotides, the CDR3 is TGTGCCAGCAGCCTGATGGATACGCAGTATTTT.

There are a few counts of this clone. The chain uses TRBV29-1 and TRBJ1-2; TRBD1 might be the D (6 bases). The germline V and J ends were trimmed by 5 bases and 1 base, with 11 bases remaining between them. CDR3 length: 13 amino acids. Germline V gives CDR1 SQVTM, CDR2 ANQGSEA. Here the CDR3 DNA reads TGCAGCGTTCAAGGGGGGCGTAACTATGGCTACACCTTC. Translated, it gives CSVQGGRNYGYTF.

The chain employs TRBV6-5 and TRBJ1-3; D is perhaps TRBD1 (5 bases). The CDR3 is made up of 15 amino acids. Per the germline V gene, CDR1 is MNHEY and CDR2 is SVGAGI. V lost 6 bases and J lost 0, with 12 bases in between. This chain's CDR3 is CASSRDSSSGNTIYF. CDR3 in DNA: TGTGCCAGCAGCAGGGACTCGAGCTCTGGAAACACCATATATTTT.

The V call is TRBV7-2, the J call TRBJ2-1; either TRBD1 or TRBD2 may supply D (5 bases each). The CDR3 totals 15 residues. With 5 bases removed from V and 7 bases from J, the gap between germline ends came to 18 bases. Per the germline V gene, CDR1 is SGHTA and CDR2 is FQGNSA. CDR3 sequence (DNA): TGTGCCAGCAGCCAGGGACCGACATCGGGGAATGAGCAGTTCTTC. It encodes CASSQGPTSGNEQFF.

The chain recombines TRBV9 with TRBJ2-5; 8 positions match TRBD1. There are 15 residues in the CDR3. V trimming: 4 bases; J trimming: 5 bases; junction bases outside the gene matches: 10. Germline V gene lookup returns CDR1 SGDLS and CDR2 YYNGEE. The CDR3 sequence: CASSTTPGGVETQYF. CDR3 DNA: TGTGCCAGCAGCACCACTCCAGGGGGCGTGGAGACCCAGTACTTC. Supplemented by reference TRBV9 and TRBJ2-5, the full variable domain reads DSGVTQTPKHLITATGQRVTLRCSPRSGDLSVYWYQQSLDQGLQFLIQYYNGEERAKGNILERFSAQQFPDLHSELNLSSLELGDSALYFCASSTTPGGVETQYFGPGTRLLVL.

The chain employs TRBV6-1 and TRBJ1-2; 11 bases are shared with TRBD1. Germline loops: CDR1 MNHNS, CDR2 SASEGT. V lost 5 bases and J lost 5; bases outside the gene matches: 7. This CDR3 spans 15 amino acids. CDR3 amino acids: CASSPAGQGAYGYTF. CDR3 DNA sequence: TGTGCCAGCAGTCCCGCCGGACAGGGGGCTTATGGCTACACCTTC.

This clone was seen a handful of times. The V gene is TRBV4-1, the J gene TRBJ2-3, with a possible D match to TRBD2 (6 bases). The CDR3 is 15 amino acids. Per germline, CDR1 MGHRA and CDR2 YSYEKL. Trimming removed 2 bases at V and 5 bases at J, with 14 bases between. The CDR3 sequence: CASSQHGTAGDTQYF. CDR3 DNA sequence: TGCGCCAGCAGCCAACACGGGACTGCTGGAGATACGCAGTATTTT.

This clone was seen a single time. CDR3 loop: CASSGSIGYGYTF. In DNA, the CDR3 is TGTGCCAGCTCTGGGTCGATTGGCTATGGCTACACCTTC. The V call is TRBV6-6, the J call TRBJ1-2; no clear D. CDR1 and CDR2 (germline): MNHNY, SVGAGI (reference sequence). This CDR3 region has 13 residues. The V gene lost 8 bases and the J gene lost 4 bases, with 14 bases spanning the gap.

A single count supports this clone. The CDR3 DNA reads TGCGCCAGCAGCCCGGGATCCTCCTACGAGCAGTACTTC. This encodes CASSPGSSYEQYF. The genes are TRBV5-1 and TRBJ2-7; D is possibly TRBD2 (5 bases). Per germline, CDR1 SGHRS and CDR2 YFSETQ. The CDR3 has 13 amino acids. Between the trimmed V and J ends, which lost 4 bases and 0 bases, there was a span of 8 bases.

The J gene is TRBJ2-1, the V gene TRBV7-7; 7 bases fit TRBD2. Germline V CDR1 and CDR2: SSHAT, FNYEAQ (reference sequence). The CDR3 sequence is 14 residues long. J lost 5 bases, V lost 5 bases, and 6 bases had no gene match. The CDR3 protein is CASSNGGVDNEQFF. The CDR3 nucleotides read TGTGCCAGCAGCAATGGGGGGGTGGACAATGAGCAGTTCTTC.

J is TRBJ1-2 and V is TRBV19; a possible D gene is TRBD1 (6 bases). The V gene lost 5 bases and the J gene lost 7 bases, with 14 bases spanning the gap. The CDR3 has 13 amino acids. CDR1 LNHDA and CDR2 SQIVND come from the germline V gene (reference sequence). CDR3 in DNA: TGTGCCAGTAGTCCAATCGACAGGACTGGCTACACCTTC. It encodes CASSPIDRTGYTF.

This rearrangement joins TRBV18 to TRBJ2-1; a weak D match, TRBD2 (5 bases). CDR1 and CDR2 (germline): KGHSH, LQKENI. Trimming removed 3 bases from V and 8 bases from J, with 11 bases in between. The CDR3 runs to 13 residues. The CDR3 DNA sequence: TGTGCCAGCTCACCTCGTATGGAGGATGAGCAGTTCTTC. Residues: CASSPRMEDEQFF.

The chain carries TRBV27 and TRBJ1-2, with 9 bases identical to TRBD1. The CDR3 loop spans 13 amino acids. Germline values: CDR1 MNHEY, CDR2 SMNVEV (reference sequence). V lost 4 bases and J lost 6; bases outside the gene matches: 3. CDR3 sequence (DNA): TGTGCCAGCAGTTACAGGGGGCGGAATGGCTACACCTTC. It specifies CASSYRGRNGYTF.

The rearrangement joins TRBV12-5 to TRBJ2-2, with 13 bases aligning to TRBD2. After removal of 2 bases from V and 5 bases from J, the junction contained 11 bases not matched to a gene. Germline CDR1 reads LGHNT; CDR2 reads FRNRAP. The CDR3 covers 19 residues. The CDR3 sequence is CASGLPPGLAGTGTGELFF. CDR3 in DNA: TGTGCTAGTGGTTTGCCCCCGGGACTAGCGGGGACCGGGACCGGGGAGCTGTTTTTT.

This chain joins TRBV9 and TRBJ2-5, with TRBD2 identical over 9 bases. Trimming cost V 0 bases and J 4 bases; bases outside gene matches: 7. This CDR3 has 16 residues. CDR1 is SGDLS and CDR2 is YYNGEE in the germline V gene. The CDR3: CASSVAGGGASETQYF. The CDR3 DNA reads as TGTGCCAGCAGCGTAGCTGGCGGGGGGGCATCAGAGACCCAGTACTTC.

Here the CDR3 DNA reads TGTGCCAGCAGCCAAGAGGTCGGGACAGGCCGGCGTACTGAAGCTTTCTTT. Its translation is CASSQEVGTGRRTEAFF. The V and J genes are TRBV4-2 and TRBJ1-1, with 8 bases fitting TRBD1. CDR1 and CDR2 from the germline V gene are LGHNA and YNFKEQ. The CDR3 contains 17 residues. V trimming: 0 bases; J trimming: 5 bases; junction bases outside the gene matches: 11.

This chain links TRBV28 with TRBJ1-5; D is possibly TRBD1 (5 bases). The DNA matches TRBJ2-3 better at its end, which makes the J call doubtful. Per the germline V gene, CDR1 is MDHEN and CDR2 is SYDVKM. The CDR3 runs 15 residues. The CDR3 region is CASSMAAGLNQPQYF. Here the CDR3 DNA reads TGTGCCAGCAGTATGGCCGCAGGGCTAAATCAGCCCCAGTATTTT.

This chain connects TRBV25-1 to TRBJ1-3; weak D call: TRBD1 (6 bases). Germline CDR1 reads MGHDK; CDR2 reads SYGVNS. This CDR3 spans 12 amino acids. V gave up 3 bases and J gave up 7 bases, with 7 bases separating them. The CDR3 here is CASSEQGNTIYF. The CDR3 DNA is TGTGCCAGCAGTGAGCAGGGGAACACCATATATTTT.

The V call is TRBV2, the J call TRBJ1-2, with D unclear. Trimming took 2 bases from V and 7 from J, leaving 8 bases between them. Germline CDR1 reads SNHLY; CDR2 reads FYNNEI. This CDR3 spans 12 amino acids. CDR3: CASSESTRGYTF. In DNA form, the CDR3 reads TGTGCCAGCAGTGAATCCACCCGTGGCTACACCTTC. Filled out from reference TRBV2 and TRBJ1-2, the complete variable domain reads EPEVTQTPSHQVTQMGQEVILRCVPISNHLYFYWYRQILGQKVEFLVSFYNNEISEKSEIFDDQFSVERPDGSNFTLKIRSTKLEDSAMYFCASSESTRGYTFGSGTRLTVV.